This TCR beta chain is from a study of T cell clones after liver transplantation. Study findings and constraints: Donor-reactive sequences fell more than third party-reactive ones, suggesting partial deletion. Graft donor-reactive T cells possibly entered the graft instead of undergoing deletion. Low donor cell numbers restricted donor-reactive repertoire measurement in a couple of subjects.

The repertoire was sequenced with immunoSEQ multiplex PCR; TCRdb's copy has only in-frame clones and lacks some. In the table there are 93,000 or so clones, roughly 80% of which are singletons. From germline, CDR1 is SGHNT and CDR2 YYREEE (reference sequence). The V end was cut by 2 bases, the J end by 1 base, with 12 bases between. The CDR3 is 15 amino acids. Sorting of unstimulated PBMCs yielded separate CD3+CD4+ and CD3+CD8+ fractions. A note on this clone: Its cognate antigen is unknown.

V is TRBV5-4 and J is TRBJ1-1; no clear D. This TCR derives from a human patient who received a liver transplant. Some T cells may possibly be graft donor cells. The specimen was CD4+ T cells from blood, collected approximately 4 years after liver transplant. The CDR3 DNA follows: TGTGCCAGCAGCTTAAAACGGACGGGGAACACTGAAGCTTTCTTT. Translated: CASSLKRTGNTEAFF.